The clone carrying this T cell receptor beta chain was detected once. Its antigen is not known. The data were taken from a study of vaccination effects on CD4 cells after COVID-19. Broader study findings: Clonal contraction was marked in infection- and vaccine-induced clones late after vaccination.

Clones were read by immunoSEQ multiplex PCR, and TCRdb kept only the in-frame ones, dropping some. In the table there are approximately 37,000 clones, about 80% of which are singletons. Having been cultured for roughly 9 days, the cells underwent CD4+ T cell isolation. None of these healthy vaccinees had been infected with SARS-CoV-2 before vaccination. Cultures got half-medium changes with IL-2 on days 3 and 7. The origin of this receptor is a human donor who received a COVID-19 vaccine. The sample was CD4+ T cells from PBMCs cultured without peptide, taken before COVID-19 vaccination.

CDR3 DNA: TGTGCCTTATCCCGGGACAGGGATTCCGGGGAGCTGTTTTTT. This translates into CALSRDRDSGELFF. The chain has TRBV30 and TRBJ2-2; TRBD1 matches 9 bases. Trimming took 7 bases from V and 6 from J; bases not matched to a gene: 9. This CDR3 region has 14 residues. CDR1 is GTSNPN, CDR2 SVGIG, per germline (reference sequence).